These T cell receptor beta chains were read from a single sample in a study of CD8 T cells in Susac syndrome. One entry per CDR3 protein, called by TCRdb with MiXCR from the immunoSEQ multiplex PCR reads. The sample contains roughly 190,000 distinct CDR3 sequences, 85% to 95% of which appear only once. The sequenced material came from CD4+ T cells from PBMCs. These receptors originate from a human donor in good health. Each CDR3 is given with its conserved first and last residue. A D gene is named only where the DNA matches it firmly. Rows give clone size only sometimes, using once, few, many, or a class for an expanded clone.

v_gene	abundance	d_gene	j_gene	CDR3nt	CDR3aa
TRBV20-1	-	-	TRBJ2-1	TGCAGTGCTAAGGGAGGAAGCTCCTACAATGAGCAGTTCTTC	CSAKGGSSYNEQFF
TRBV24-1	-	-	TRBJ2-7	TGTGCCACCAGTGAAGCCGTTACAGGTATATGGTACTTC	CATSEAVTGIWYF
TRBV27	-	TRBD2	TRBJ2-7	TGTGCCAGCAGTACCACACGACTAGCGGACGTCTACGAGCAGTACTTC	CASSTTRLADVYEQYF
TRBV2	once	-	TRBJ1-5	TGTGCCAGCAGTGATCGGAAGGGCAATCAGCCCCAGCATTTT	CASSDRKGNQPQHF
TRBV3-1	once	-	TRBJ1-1	TGTGCCAGCAGCCGCGACTGGGCGAACACTGAAGCTTTCTTT	CASSRDWANTEAFF
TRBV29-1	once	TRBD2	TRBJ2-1	TGCAGCGCTGCCCTAGCGGGAGGGCCCCGCAATGAGCAGTTCTTC	CSAALAGGPRNEQFF
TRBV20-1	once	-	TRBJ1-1	TGCAGTGCTCCCCTCGTCGGTGAAGCTTTCTTT	CSAPLVGEAFF
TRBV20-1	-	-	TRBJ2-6	TGCAGTGCTAGGATTTTGGGCCCTGGGGCCAACGTCCTGACTTTC	CSARILGPGANVLTF
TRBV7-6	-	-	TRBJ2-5	TGTGCCAGCAGCTTACGCCCCTTTCAAGAGACCCAGTACTTC	CASSLRPFQETQYF
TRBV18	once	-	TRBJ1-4	TGTGCCAGCTCACCACGCCGGAATGAAAAACTGTTTTTT	CASSPRRNEKLFF
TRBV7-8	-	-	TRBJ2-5	TGTGCCAGCAGCCCCCATGGCTGGCAAGAGACCCAGTACTTC	CASSPHGWQETQYF
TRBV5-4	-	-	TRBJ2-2	TGTGCCAGCAGCATTCCCGGGTCCGGGGAGCTGTTTTTT	CASSIPGSGELFF
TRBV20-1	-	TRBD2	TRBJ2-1	TGCAGTGCTGAACTAGCGGGACGCAATGAGCAGTTCTTC	CSAELAGRNEQFF
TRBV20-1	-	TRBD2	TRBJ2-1	TGCAGTGCTAACTTACTAGCGGGGGTCTACAATGAGCAGTTCTTC	CSANLLAGVYNEQFF
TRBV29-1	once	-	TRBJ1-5	TGCAGCGTTGTTGCGGGGGATCAGCCCCAGCATTTT	CSVVAGDQPQHF
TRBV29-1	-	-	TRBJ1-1	TGCAGCGTTGCCGGGCCAGAAGCTTTCTTT	CSVAGPEAFF
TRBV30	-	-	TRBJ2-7	TGTGCCTGGGGCCAGAGGTACGAGCAGTACTTC	CAWGQRYEQYF
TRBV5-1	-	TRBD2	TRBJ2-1	TGCGCCAGCAGCTTCGGTAGCGGGAGGGCCGGGGATGAGCAGTTCTTC	CASSFGSGRAGDEQFF
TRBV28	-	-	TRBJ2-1	TGTGCCAGCAGTCGATCACCCTGGAATGAGCAGTTCTTC	CASSRSPWNEQFF
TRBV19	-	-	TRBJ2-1	TGTGCCAGTAGCGCGAGAGGCGAGCAGTTCTTC	CASSARGEQFF
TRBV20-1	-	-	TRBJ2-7	TGCAGTGCTAGCCCAGGGAGGTTGGGCGAGCAGTACTTC	CSASPGRLGEQYF
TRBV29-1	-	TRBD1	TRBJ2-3	TGCAGCGCGAAACCGGACAGGAATACGCAGTATTTT	CSAKPDRNTQYF
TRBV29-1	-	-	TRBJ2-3	TGCAGCGTTAACCCTCTATCGACCACAGATACGCAGTATTTT	CSVNPLSTTDTQYF
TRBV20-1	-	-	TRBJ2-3	TGCAGTGCAACCGGCCGGGGGATGCCAGATACGCAGTATTTT	CSATGRGMPDTQYF
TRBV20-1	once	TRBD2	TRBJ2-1	TGCAGTGCTAGGGTGGGGACTAGCGGGAACAATGAGCAGTTCTTC	CSARVGTSGNNEQFF